The 3 T cell receptor beta chains in this list originate from one sample, sequenced in a study of cytomegalovirus exposure and HLA in healthy donors. Vbeta (60) and Jbeta (13) primers were used in the PCR. Sequencing was performed with immunoSEQ multiplex PCR; in TCRdb, only in-frame clones are kept and a portion is missing. Of about 180,000 clones in the sample, approximately 80% are singletons; the top ten hold more than 0.45%. Material for sequencing was PBMCs. These receptors were taken from a woman aged 45 to 65 in good health and CMV-seronegative.

The chain joins TRBV29-1 to TRBJ2-3; TRBD2 aligns across 11 bases. V lost 3 bases to trimming and J lost 8 bases; unmatched junction nucleotides: 7. This CDR3 spans 14 amino acids. The germline V gene has CDR1 SQVTM and CDR2 ANQGSEA. Here the CDR3 reads CSVEISGRGGTQYF. CDR3 DNA: TGCAGCGTTGAGATTAGCGGGAGGGGGGGTACGCAGTATTTT.

Written as DNA, the CDR3 is TGTGCCAGCAGCTTACTGAGCACAGATACGCAGTATTTT. Translated, it gives CASSLLSTDTQYF. The chain employs TRBV7-9 and TRBJ2-3, with D unresolved. The CDR3 runs to 13 residues. Per germline, CDR1 SEHNR and CDR2 FQNEAQ (reference sequence). Trimming took off 2 bases at V and 0 bases at J, with 3 bases between the two ends.

A word on this clone: Within the sample, other DNA sequences also encode this same CDR3. V usage is TRBV29-1 and J usage is TRBJ2-7, with D possibly matching TRBD2 (6 bases). CDR1 and CDR2 (germline): SQVTM, ANQGSEA. V lost 6 bases and J 0 bases, leaving 12 bases between the germline ends. CDR3 length: 13 amino acids. The chain's CDR3 is CSVRDSSSYEQYF. Here the CDR3 DNA reads TGCAGCGTCCGGGACTCAAGCTCCTACGAGCAGTACTTC.